This T cell receptor (beta chain) came from a study of blood T cell repertoires in COVID-19 (dated by TCRdb to about 2020). Background on the whole study: Collaborator samples came from the United States, Italy and Spain and covered acute and convalescent phases of COVID-19. The prospective study material was composed of cDNA or gDNA derived from T cells, B-cell-depleted T cells, or PBMCs. Deeply sampled blood TCRbeta repertoires from subjects exposed to, actively infected with, or recovered from COVID-19 were included in the dataset. The repertoires were made available in a free public database intended to serve as a resource for research on the immune response to SARS-CoV-2. Samples were obtained from the ongoing ImmuneRACE study (first 160 participants) and from 950 to 1,500 subjects provided by 6 global collaborators. A de-identified subject ID, COVID-19 status, age in years and sex were almost always included in the sample metadata. Where available, HLA class I and class II types were obtained from metadata supplied by the sample provider rather than from assay-based typing.

Each collaborating institution followed its own protocols to collect whole blood in K2EDTA tubes. For TCRbeta analysis, collaborators shipped samples in one of three forms: frozen whole blood, isolated PBMCs, or DNA extracted from either of those sample types. The CDR3 sequence holds 14 residues, the cysteine and phenylalanine included. Only the CDR3 part of the read is kept: 42 bases, read in frame from the first base. V is cut by 1 base and J by 6 bases, and the space between the germline ends is 14 bases. The germline V gene provides CDR1 SQVTM and CDR2 ANQGSEA. A note on this clone: Its antigen specificity is not known. No base-level quality is on record; no much larger clone is a single base apart.

Study-wide conclusions, independent of this receptor: Clinical and demographic metadata were provided uncurated, with the amount varying by source and participant.

TCRbeta CDR3 regions were amplified from genomic DNA by means of the immunoSEQ Assay, a bias-controlled multiplex PCR. On the study's bioinformatics: The number of nucleated cells in each sample was estimated from the amplification of reference gene primers within the assay. To quantify the absolute abundance of each unique TCRbeta CDR3 rearrangement, sequence reads were collapsed and filtered. Productive Simpson clonality was computed per sample as the square root of Simpson's diversity index over productive rearrangements. TCRdb holds this immuneACCESS table with in-frame rearrangements only. Some clones are missing; in checked studies, unresolved V genes explain under half, and the rest has no known cause. The DNA gave D and trimming, while V, J and clone size come from that table. The sample table holds approximately 70,000 clones, of which roughly 86% were seen once. The top ten clones comprise 0.83% of the sample.

This receptor was taken from a woman in her seventies with acute or convalescent COVID-19. Material for sequencing was peripheral blood. Recombination linked TRBV29-1 to TRBJ2-3, with the D gene call left open. In nucleotides, the sequence is TGCAGCGTTGAAGCTCCCCCCCCTTCGGATACGCAGTATTTT. This yields the protein CSVEAPPPSDTQYF.